Listed below are T cell receptor beta chains from one sample, sequenced in a study of technical replicates of blood from a few donors. TCRdb's table, derived via immunoSEQ multiplex PCR, lists solely in-frame clones and lacks some. The sample comprises around 83,000 clones, 94% of which are singletons, and roughly 0.28% rests with the top ten. Sequenced sample: T cells isolated from PBMCs. These TCRs come from a human donor in good health. Both conserved end residues are part of each CDR3. A D gene is named only where the DNA matches it firmly. Only some rows state a clone size, as once, few, many or a class for expanded clones.

D gene: -
clone size: -
V gene: TRBV6-4
J gene: TRBJ2-7
CDR3 protein: CASSDGGLASEQYF
CDR3 DNA: TGTGCCAGCAGTGACGGGGGACTCGCAAGCGAGCAGTACTTC

D gene: -
clone size: -
V gene: TRBV7-9
J gene: TRBJ1-1
CDR3 protein: CASSLKDKTEAFF
CDR3 DNA: TGTGCCAGCAGCTTGAAGGACAAGACTGAAGCTTTCTTT

D gene: -
clone size: once
V gene: TRBV7-9
J gene: TRBJ1-2
CDR3 protein: CASRTNYGYTF
CDR3 DNA: TGTGCCAGCAGAACAAACTATGGCTACACCTTC

D gene: -
clone size: once
V gene: TRBV10-2
J gene: TRBJ2-4
CDR3 protein: CATSIRMKADIQYF
CDR3 DNA: TGCGCCACCTCCATAAGGATGAAGGCGGACATTCAGTACTTC

D gene: -
clone size: -
V gene: TRBV2
J gene: TRBJ2-5
CDR3 protein: CASRRGPETQYF
CDR3 DNA: TGTGCCAGCCGGAGGGGGCCCGAGACCCAGTACTTC

D gene: -
clone size: -
V gene: TRBV2
J gene: TRBJ1-2
CDR3 protein: CASSITGGYTF
CDR3 DNA: TGTGCCAGCAGCATAACAGGGGGCTACACCTTC

D gene: -
clone size: -
V gene: TRBV10-2
J gene: TRBJ2-2
CDR3 protein: CASSVTAGNTGELFF
CDR3 DNA: TGCGCCAGCAGTGTAACCGCAGGGAACACCGGGGAGCTGTTTTTT

D gene: -
clone size: few
V gene: TRBV18
J gene: TRBJ1-1
CDR3 protein: CASSPFRTSNGNTEAFF
CDR3 DNA: TGTGCCAGCTCACCATTTCGAACCTCTAATGGGAACACTGAAGCTTTCTTT

D gene: -
clone size: once
V gene: TRBV6-6
J gene: TRBJ1-4
CDR3 protein: CASRIGSHGEKLFF
CDR3 DNA: TGTGCCAGCAGGATCGGGTCGCACGGTGAAAAACTGTTTTTT

D gene: TRBD1
clone size: once
V gene: TRBV7-2
J gene: TRBJ2-7
CDR3 protein: CASSLALGQSYEQYF
CDR3 DNA: TGTGCCAGCAGCTTAGCATTGGGACAGTCCTACGAGCAGTACTTC

D gene: TRBD1
clone size: -
V gene: TRBV6-6
J gene: TRBJ1-2
CDR3 protein: CASRGQNYGYTF
CDR3 DNA: TGTGCCAGCCGGGGACAGAACTATGGCTACACCTTC

D gene: -
clone size: -
V gene: TRBV7-9
J gene: TRBJ1-1
CDR3 protein: CASSSVNPPGYTEAFF
CDR3 DNA: TGTGCCAGCAGCTCGGTCAACCCCCCAGGGTACACTGAAGCTTTCTTT

D gene: TRBD1
clone size: once
V gene: TRBV11-1
J gene: TRBJ2-7
CDR3 protein: CASSYRDRSYEQYF
CDR3 DNA: TGTGCCAGCAGCTACCGGGACAGAAGCTACGAGCAGTACTTC

D gene: -
clone size: -
V gene: TRBV7-8
J gene: TRBJ2-7
CDR3 protein: CASSLGGGGISYEQYF
CDR3 DNA: TGTGCCAGCAGCTTAGGGGGCGGCGGGATCTCCTACGAGCAGTACTTC

D gene: -
clone size: -
V gene: TRBV7-2
J gene: TRBJ1-3
CDR3 protein: CASSLVRVFGNTIYF
CDR3 DNA: TGTGCCAGCAGCTTAGTTCGCGTATTTGGAAACACCATATATTTT

D gene: TRBD1
clone size: -
V gene: TRBV7-9
J gene: TRBJ1-1
CDR3 protein: CASSFSGTGLYTEAFF
CDR3 DNA: TGTGCCAGCAGCTTCTCCGGGACAGGGTTGTACACTGAAGCTTTCTTT

D gene: TRBD1
clone size: -
V gene: TRBV2
J gene: TRBJ2-7
CDR3 protein: CASSEQGAYEQYF
CDR3 DNA: TGTGCCAGCAGTGAACAGGGGGCGTACGAGCAGTACTTC

D gene: -
clone size: -
V gene: TRBV30
J gene: TRBJ1-2
CDR3 protein: CAWSVRLRLTSPYGYTF
CDR3 DNA: TGTGCCTGGAGTGTACGGCTTAGGCTGACATCCCCTTATGGCTACACCTTC

D gene: -
clone size: -
V gene: TRBV30
J gene: TRBJ2-7
CDR3 protein: CAWSDTGLSYEQYF
CDR3 DNA: TGTGCCTGGAGTGACACAGGCCTCTCCTACGAGCAGTACTTC

D gene: -
clone size: -
V gene: TRBV29-1
J gene: TRBJ1-2
CDR3 protein: CSVRAHQGYGYTF
CDR3 DNA: TGCAGCGTTAGGGCACACCAGGGTTATGGCTACACCTTC

D gene: TRBD1
clone size: -
V gene: TRBV28
J gene: TRBJ2-3
CDR3 protein: CASSPTGVGTDTQYF
CDR3 DNA: TGTGCCAGCAGTCCAACAGGGGTTGGCACAGATACGCAGTATTTT

D gene: TRBD2
clone size: -
V gene: TRBV28
J gene: TRBJ2-7
CDR3 protein: CASRGLAGGSSYEQYF
CDR3 DNA: TGTGCCAGCAGGGGGTTAGCGGGAGGCAGCTCCTACGAGCAGTACTTC

D gene: -
clone size: -
V gene: TRBV29-1
J gene: TRBJ2-2
CDR3 protein: CSVDVSGNTGELFF
CDR3 DNA: TGCAGCGTTGATGTCAGCGGGAACACCGGGGAGCTGTTTTTT

D gene: TRBD1
clone size: -
V gene: TRBV6-1
J gene: TRBJ1-1
CDR3 protein: CASSEFRTGGTEAFF
CDR3 DNA: TGTGCCAGCAGTGAATTCCGGACAGGGGGCACTGAAGCTTTCTTT

D gene: -
clone size: -
V gene: TRBV2
J gene: TRBJ1-1
CDR3 protein: CASSVKIRVPQNKPEAFF
CDR3 DNA: TGTGCCAGCAGCGTAAAAATCCGGGTCCCACAAAACAAGCCTGAAGCTTTCTTT

D gene: -
clone size: -
V gene: TRBV12-5
J gene: TRBJ2-5
CDR3 protein: CASGSSGVETQYF
CDR3 DNA: TGTGCTAGTGGCTCCTCAGGGGTAGAGACCCAGTACTTC

D gene: -
clone size: -
V gene: TRBV28
J gene: TRBJ1-5
CDR3 protein: CASSLGLTQGQPQHF
CDR3 DNA: TGTGCCAGCAGCCTCGGTTTAACGCAGGGACAGCCCCAGCATTTT

D gene: -
clone size: once
V gene: TRBV19
J gene: TRBJ2-1
CDR3 protein: CASSRTGPYNEQFF
CDR3 DNA: TGTGCCAGTAGTAGGACTGGACCCTACAATGAGCAGTTCTTC

D gene: -
clone size: -
V gene: TRBV30
J gene: TRBJ1-6
CDR3 protein: CAWSGEVSYNSPLHF
CDR3 DNA: TGTGCCTGGAGTGGAGAGGTCTCCTATAATTCACCCCTCCACTTT

D gene: -
clone size: -
V gene: TRBV7-9
J gene: TRBJ2-7
CDR3 protein: CASSFAGQSYEQYF
CDR3 DNA: TGTGCCAGCAGCTTTGCTGGACAGTCCTACGAGCAGTACTTC

D gene: -
clone size: -
V gene: TRBV9
J gene: TRBJ1-2
CDR3 protein: CASSGDMPSTYGYTF
CDR3 DNA: TGTGCCAGCAGCGGTGACATGCCCTCTACCTATGGCTACACCTTC

D gene: TRBD2
clone size: -
V gene: TRBV29-1
J gene: TRBJ2-7
CDR3 protein: CSPGGTQTYEQYF
CDR3 DNA: TGCAGCCCCGGGGGGACTCAGACCTACGAGCAGTACTTC

D gene: TRBD2
clone size: -
V gene: TRBV5-1
J gene: TRBJ2-1
CDR3 protein: CASSWGTSGDLEQFF
CDR3 DNA: TGCGCCAGCAGCTGGGGGACTAGCGGGGACTTAGAGCAGTTCTTC

D gene: -
clone size: -
V gene: TRBV19
J gene: TRBJ1-5
CDR3 protein: CASSYSNQPQHF
CDR3 DNA: TGTGCCAGTAGTTATAGCAATCAGCCCCAGCATTTT

D gene: -
clone size: -
V gene: TRBV6-1
J gene: TRBJ1-1
CDR3 protein: CASIIGGNTEAFF
CDR3 DNA: TGTGCCAGCATAATCGGGGGGAACACTGAAGCTTTCTTT

D gene: -
clone size: -
V gene: TRBV19
J gene: TRBJ2-1
CDR3 protein: CASSILDNEQFF
CDR3 DNA: TGTGCCAGTAGTATTTTAGACAATGAGCAGTTCTTC

D gene: -
clone size: -
V gene: TRBV15
J gene: TRBJ2-1
CDR3 protein: CATSRDEAALEQFF
CDR3 DNA: TGTGCCACCAGCAGAGATGAGGCGGCTCTTGAGCAGTTCTTC

D gene: -
clone size: -
V gene: TRBV9
J gene: TRBJ2-5
CDR3 protein: CASSVVGGVRETQYF
CDR3 DNA: TGTGCCAGCAGCGTAGTGGGCGGGGTGAGAGAGACCCAGTACTTC

D gene: -
clone size: -
V gene: TRBV15
J gene: TRBJ1-2
CDR3 protein: CATSLGRATHYGYTF
CDR3 DNA: TGTGCCACCAGCCTGGGGAGAGCGACACACTATGGCTACACCTTC

D gene: TRBD2
clone size: -
V gene: TRBV9
J gene: TRBJ2-3
CDR3 protein: CASSVTSGRDTDTQYF
CDR3 DNA: TGTGCCAGCAGCGTCACTAGCGGGAGGGACACAGATACGCAGTATTTT

D gene: TRBD2
clone size: -
V gene: TRBV28
J gene: TRBJ2-3
CDR3 protein: CASSSPFVAGSSTDTQYF
CDR3 DNA: TGTGCCAGCAGTTCGCCCTTTGTAGCGGGTTCTAGCACAGATACGCAGTATTTT

D gene: -
clone size: -
V gene: TRBV5-4
J gene: TRBJ1-4
CDR3 protein: CASSLRQEDEKLFF
CDR3 DNA: TGTGCCAGCAGCTTAAGACAGGAGGATGAAAAACTGTTTTTT

D gene: TRBD1
clone size: -
V gene: TRBV12-5
J gene: TRBJ1-1
CDR3 protein: CASGSYGDSTEAFF
CDR3 DNA: TGTGCTAGTGGATCCTACGGGGACAGCACTGAAGCTTTCTTT

D gene: TRBD1
clone size: once
V gene: TRBV7-2
J gene: TRBJ1-1
CDR3 protein: CASSLYDTGEEAFF
CDR3 DNA: TGTGCCAGCAGCTTGTATGATACAGGGGAGGAAGCTTTCTTT

D gene: -
clone size: once
V gene: TRBV2
J gene: TRBJ2-1
CDR3 protein: CASSEPRGAGVEQFF
CDR3 DNA: TGTGCCAGCAGTGAACCTCGGGGGGCGGGTGTTGAGCAGTTCTTC

D gene: TRBD1
clone size: -
V gene: TRBV5-6
J gene: TRBJ2-1
CDR3 protein: CASSLAVLQGGYNEQFF
CDR3 DNA: TGTGCCAGCAGCTTGGCTGTCTTACAGGGGGGATACAATGAGCAGTTCTTC